This T cell receptor beta chain appears in the sequencing data of a study of Ad26.COV2.S vaccination and SARS-CoV-2 variants. At the level of the study: Within the COV1001 Ad26.COV2.S trial arm, the donor was enrolled. Overall study results and limits: Once vaccination had occurred, spike-specific CD8+ and CD4+ T cell responses reportedly showed substantial breadth. Quantification of TCR breadth and depth may have yielded underestimates of total T cell responses.

Documented treatment: around 19 received Ad26.COV2.S at low or high dose, single or two shots; five or six received placebo; per-sample allocation not given. Repertoires come from day 63 after the first vaccine or placebo injection. Vaccine was an Ad26 vector expressing Wuhan-strain SARS-CoV-2 spike. A remark on this clone: The antigen remains undetermined.

The protocol was immunoSEQ multiplex PCR, while the TCRdb copy is restricted to in-frame clones and leaves out a portion. The sample has 300,000 to 400,000 clones, under 90% seen once. Here the sequenced sample was peripheral blood, taken in a trial of Ad26.COV2.S vaccine versus placebo. The sequence was obtained from a person between 18 and 65 years old who received the Ad26.COV2.S COVID-19 vaccine or a placebo.

CDR3 protein: CASQDRGRPEWGYTF. Here the CDR3 DNA reads TGTGCCAGTCAAGACAGGGGGCGCCCAGAGTGGGGCTACACCTTC. The chain links TRBV19 to TRBJ1-2; 10 bases fit TRBD1. Germline trimming cut 8 bases from V and 8 bases from J; bases unmatched to any gene: 14. CDR3 length equals 15 residues. The germline V gene encodes CDR1 LNHDA and CDR2 SQIVND (reference sequence).